The entry below describes one T cell receptor beta chain. V shed 5 bases and J 5 bases; nucleotides not matched to a gene: 7. Germline V gives CDR1 MDHEN, CDR2 SYDVKM. The CDR3 has 14 residues. Assay: immunoSEQ multiplex PCR; the TCRdb copy retains only in-frame clones and omits some. The data show roughly 15,000 clones, about 78% seen once. This specimen comes from a study of sequential checkpoint blockade in melanoma. Indicated treatment: randomized to nivolumab then ipilimumab (arm A) or the reverse (arm B). This clonotype was sampled from a human donor with melanoma. The gene calls are TRBV28 and TRBJ1-1; TRBD1 agrees at 8 bases. The source material was CD8+ T cells sorted from blood (inferred from file names), sampled from a patient given nivolumab and ipilimumab in sequence. CDR3 bases: TGTGCCAGCAGTGCGACGACAGGGGCGACTGAAGCTTTCTTT. It translates to CASSATTGATEAFF.